The 17 T cell receptor beta chains below come from one sample, sequenced in a study of B cell selection in AIRE deficiency. Clones were sequenced by immunoSEQ multiplex PCR, and TCRdb holds only the in-frame ones, with some missing. The sample contains 20,000 to 25,000 clones, roughly 97% of which appear only once. Conventional CD4 T cells were sorted as CD4+CD127+ cells. The sequencing sample was made of conventional CD4+ T cells sorted from PBMCs. The receptors stem from a human donor with AIRE deficiency.

This rearrangement joins TRBV5-8 to TRBJ2-5, with TRBD1 matching over 8 bases. Germline lookup yields CDR1 SGHTS and CDR2 YDEGEE. V lost 4 bases and J lost 4; bases outside the gene matches: 9. The CDR3 consists of 15 residues. DNA for the CDR3: TGTGCCAGCAGCCGACAGGGGTCTGGGTCAGAGACCCAGTACTTC. Amino acids: CASSRQGSGSETQYF.

V usage is TRBV30 and J usage is TRBJ1-6; D gene uncertain. The germline CDR1 and CDR2 sequences are GTSNPN and SVGIG (reference sequence). This CDR3 region has 15 residues. Trimming stripped 0 bases from V and 7 bases from J, with 13 bases between. Written as DNA, the CDR3 is TGTGCCTGGAGTGTAAACAGTCTTCTCAATTCACCCCTCCACTTT. It encodes CAWSVNSLLNSPLHF.

The J gene is TRBJ2-3, the V gene TRBV29-1; D ambiguous. The length of the CDR3 is 12 residues. Germline lookup yields CDR1 SQVTM and CDR2 ANQGSEA. Trimming pared 2 bases from V and 4 bases from J, leaving 7 bases between. CDR3 in amino acids: CSVERRPDTQYF. Written as DNA, the CDR3 is TGCAGCGTTGAACGGCGCCCAGATACGCAGTATTTT.

This chain uses TRBV27 with TRBJ2-2; D uncertain. The germline CDR1 and CDR2 sequences are MNHEY and SMNVEV (reference sequence). This CDR3 comprises 12 residues. V lost 4 bases, J lost 2 bases, and 2 bases lay in between. The CDR3 nucleotides read TGTGCCAGCAGTTCAAACACCGGGGAGCTGTTTTTT. Its translation is CASSSNTGELFF.

This CDR3 reads CASSIFRMVSNQPQHF. DNA for the CDR3: TGTGCCAGTAGTATATTCAGAATGGTTAGCAATCAGCCCCAGCATTTT. The rearrangement uses TRBV19 and TRBJ1-5, with no clear D. The CDR3 has 16 residues. V dropped 2 bases and J dropped 0 bases, with 11 bases sitting between them. The V gene's germline CDR1 is LNHDA and CDR2 SQIVND (reference sequence).

The V and J genes are TRBV29-1 and TRBJ2-1; 8 positions match TRBD1. Germline CDR1 and CDR2: SQVTM and ANQGSEA. V dropped 7 bases and J dropped 6; count of bases not matched to a gene: 23. The CDR3 runs to 18 residues. This CDR3 is CSGSAAGGFGGGGNEQFF. CDR3 nucleotide sequence: TGCAGCGGGTCCGCGGCAGGGGGCTTCGGGGGAGGAGGCAATGAGCAGTTCTTC.

This rearrangement joins TRBV7-2 to TRBJ2-7; 10 nucleotides match TRBD1. CDR3 length equals 17 residues. Trimming removed 1 base from V and 2 bases from J; junction bases left unmatched: 8. Germline V gives CDR1 SGHTA, CDR2 FQGNSA. DNA of the CDR3: TGTGCCAGCAGCTTAGATTACCGGGACAGGGGAACCTACGAGCAGTACTTC. This codes for CASSLDYRDRGTYEQYF. The variable domain in full, with the rest retrieved from reference TRBV7-2 and TRBJ2-7, is GAGVSQSPSNKVTEKGKDVELRCDPISGHTALYWYRQSLGQGLEFLIYFQGNSAPDKSGLPSDRFSAERTGGSVSTLTIQRTQQEDSAVYLCASSLDYRDRGTYEQYFGPGTRLTVT.

The chain carries TRBV30 and TRBJ1-3; D call uncertain. The CDR3 is made up of 14 amino acids. The germline CDR1 and CDR2 sequences are GTSNPN and SVGIG (reference sequence). V was cut by 2 bases and J by 4 bases, with 12 bases left in between. The CDR3 sequence: CAWSSTSGGNTIYF. CDR3 coding DNA: TGTGCCTGGAGTTCGACCTCAGGAGGAAACACCATATATTTT.

The rearrangement links TRBV7-3 to TRBJ2-1, with 7 bases fitting TRBD2. The ends lost 0 bases at V and 15 bases at J; junction bases unmatched: 8. This CDR3 region has 13 residues. Germline V gives CDR1 SGHTA, CDR2 FQGTGA. The CDR3 DNA reads TGTGCCAGCAGCTTAACGTCCCGGGACTACCGGTTCTTC. Amino acid sequence: CASSLTSRDYRFF.

CDR3 residues: CASSSGLAGDPSTQYF. The CDR3 DNA sequence: TGTGCCAGCAGTTCGGGACTAGCGGGAGATCCCAGCACGCAGTATTTT. This chain links TRBV27 with TRBJ2-3; TRBD2 agrees at 14 bases. Germline trimming cut 4 bases from V and 9 bases from J; bases unmatched to any gene: 9. Germline loops: CDR1 MNHEY, CDR2 SMNVEV (reference sequence). CDR3 size: 16 residues.

CDR3 amino acids: CASSPEELKQYF. The CDR3 DNA follows: TGTGCCAGCTCACCAGAAGAGTTGAAGCAGTACTTC. The V and J genes are TRBV18 and TRBJ2-7; the D is unclear. Per germline, CDR1 KGHSH and CDR2 LQKENI. Trimming removed 2 bases at V and 8 bases at J, with 10 bases between. The CDR3 spans 12 residues.

The gene calls are TRBV5-1 and TRBJ1-2, with D perhaps matching TRBD1 (5 bases). Germline CDR1 reads SGHRS; CDR2 reads YFSETQ. V gave up 7 bases and J gave up 4 bases, with 20 bases separating them. CDR3 size: 15 residues. The CDR3 nucleotides are TGCGCCAGCGCCACCGGGACTCCCGACGGCTATGGCTACACCTTC. Amino acid sequence: CASATGTPDGYGYTF.

The rearrangement uses TRBV5-5 and TRBJ2-7; D unresolved. V was shortened by 4 bases and J by 2 bases, with 10 bases between the two germline ends. The CDR3 is 13 residues long. Per germline, CDR1 SGHKS and CDR2 YYEKEE (reference sequence). CDR3: CASSAASTYEQYF. The CDR3 DNA reads as TGTGCCAGCAGCGCCGCCAGCACCTACGAGCAGTACTTC.

This rearrangement joins TRBV18 to TRBJ1-1; perhaps TRBD1 as D (5 bases). CDR3 length: 18 amino acids. The germline CDR1 and CDR2 sequences are KGHSH and LQKENI. The germline V and J ends were trimmed by 3 bases and 2 bases, with 22 bases remaining between them. CDR3 in amino acids: CASSPDAGEGRGNTEAFF. CDR3 nucleotides: TGTGCCAGCTCACCGGATGCTGGCGAGGGGAGGGGTAACACTGAAGCTTTCTTT. The full variable domain, with the rest looked up from reference TRBV18 and TRBJ1-1, is NAGVMQNPRHLVRRRGQEARLRCSPMKGHSHVYWYRQLPEEGLKFMVYLQKENIIDESGMPKERFSAEFPKEGPSILRIQQVVRGDSAAYFCASSPDAGEGRGNTEAFFGQGTRLTVV.

The V and J genes are TRBV7-3 and TRBJ2-3, with D unclear. Germline lookup yields CDR1 SGHTA and CDR2 FQGTGA. Trimming shortened V by 5 bases and J by 6 bases, and 9 bases separated the two germline ends. The CDR3 has 12 residues. The CDR3 DNA reads TGTGCCAGCAGCGGAAAGGGCGATACGCAGTATTTT. Amino acid sequence: CASSGKGDTQYF.

This clone has a handful of counts. The genes are TRBV18 and TRBJ2-5; TRBD2 is a possible D gene (5 bases). This CDR3 region has 14 residues. The germline V and J ends were trimmed by 2 bases and 7 bases, with 14 bases remaining between them. From germline, CDR1 is KGHSH and CDR2 LQKENI. For the CDR3, the DNA is TGTGCCAGCTCACCAACGGGATTTGTAGGGACCCAGTACTTC. Translated, it gives CASSPTGFVGTQYF.

J is TRBJ2-1 and V is TRBV7-9; D possibly corresponds to TRBD2 (5 bases). This CDR3 has 13 residues. Germline CDR1 reads SEHNR; CDR2 reads FQNEAQ (reference sequence). V gave up 5 bases and J gave up 9 bases, with 14 bases separating them. The CDR3 coding sequence is TGTGCCAGCAGCATTATACTAGATATTGAGCAGTTCTTC. It codes for CASSIILDIEQFF.